The sample holds many counts of the clone carrying this T cell receptor (beta chain). Its antigen is still unknown. TCRdb called the 5' RACE reads again in MiXCR, with one record for every CDR3 protein. The table shows about 720,000 distinct CDR3 sequences, with around 8.3% occurring only once. The data were obtained in a study of identical twins. Whole-study results and caveats: The study reached conclusions through statistical analysis that was cross-sectional, not following the same donors. Weaker excess twin sharing was observed in beta out-of-frame sequences.

Trimming cost V 2 bases and J 8 bases; bases outside gene matches: 6. Germline-derived CDR1 and CDR2 are SGHVS and FNYEAQ. This CDR3 is built from 15 residues. This same sample was also part of a study on yellow fever vaccine responses in identical twins.

This clonotype originated in a woman in her late teens or twenties in good health. The sample comprised PBMCs. The rearrangement joins TRBV7-6 to TRBJ2-1; 10 bases line up with TRBD2. The CDR3 spells CASSLLAGVSDEQFF. CDR3 DNA sequence: TGTGCCAGCAGCTTACTAGCGGGAGTCTCGGATGAGCAGTTCTTC. Full variable domain (rest looked up from reference TRBV7-6 and TRBJ2-1): GAGVSQSPRYKVTKRGQDVALRCDPISGHVSLYWYRQALGQGPEFLTYFNYEAQQDKSGLPNDRFSAERPEGSISTLTIQRTEQRDSAMYRCASSLLAGVSDEQFFGPGTRLTVL.